Listed below are T cell receptor beta chains from one sample, sequenced in a study of T cell changes during pregnancy in multiple sclerosis. Method: immunoSEQ multiplex PCR; TCRdb's copy keeps in-frame clones and lacks some. The table has under 25,000 clones, 86% seen once. Material: CD8+ T cells from peripheral blood mononuclear cells, obtained in the first trimester of pregnancy. These receptors were collected from a female donor in good health, enrolled as a control in a pregnancy study. The CDR3 runs from the conserved cysteine through the conserved F or W. Fields, in order: V gene, clone size, D gene, J gene, CDR3 DNA, CDR3 protein. The D gene is left open where the match is weak. The listing skips clone size in some rows; elsewhere it reads once, few, many or a size class.

v_call: TRBV5-6; clone_size: -; d_call: -; j_call: TRBJ2-1; cdr3_nt: TGTGCCAGCAGCGTGGTGAGGTATGAGCAGTTCTTC; cdr3_aa: CASSVVRYEQFF
v_call: TRBV18; clone_size: -; d_call: -; j_call: TRBJ1-1; cdr3_nt: TGTGCCAGCTCACCACCGCTAGAAACTGAAGCTTTCTTT; cdr3_aa: CASSPPLETEAFF
v_call: TRBV7-9; clone_size: -; d_call: -; j_call: TRBJ2-7; cdr3_nt: TGTGCCAGCAGCGACCAGGGGTCAGGCGAGCAGTACTTC; cdr3_aa: CASSDQGSGEQYF
v_call: TRBV5-3; clone_size: -; d_call: TRBD2; j_call: TRBJ2-1; cdr3_nt: TGTGCCAGAAGCTTGCATAGCGGGGGGACACCTAAGAGCTCCTACAATGAGCAGTTCTTC; cdr3_aa: CARSLHSGGTPKSSYNEQFF
v_call: TRBV11-1; clone_size: -; d_call: -; j_call: TRBJ1-1; cdr3_nt: TGTGCCAGCAGCTTAGGAGGGGGGGCGTACACTGAAGCTTTCTTT; cdr3_aa: CASSLGGGAYTEAFF
v_call: TRBV27; clone_size: -; d_call: TRBD2; j_call: TRBJ2-1; cdr3_nt: TGTGCCAGCAGTTCGGGGGGTAGGGGCAATGAGCAGTTCTTC; cdr3_aa: CASSSGGRGNEQFF
v_call: TRBV11-2; clone_size: few; d_call: -; j_call: TRBJ1-6; cdr3_nt: TGTGCCAGCAGCGAGACTTACAATTCACCCCTCCACTTT; cdr3_aa: CASSETYNSPLHF
v_call: TRBV4-3; clone_size: -; d_call: TRBD2; j_call: TRBJ2-3; cdr3_nt: TGCGCCAGCAGCCCGGAAGCGGGGGGGCCAAGAGATACGCAGTATTTT; cdr3_aa: CASSPEAGGPRDTQYF
v_call: TRBV7-9; clone_size: -; d_call: -; j_call: TRBJ1-1; cdr3_nt: TGTGCCAGCAGCCCGCTCGGGGGTTTGGACACTGAAGCTTTCTTT; cdr3_aa: CASSPLGGLDTEAFF
v_call: TRBV27; clone_size: -; d_call: -; j_call: TRBJ1-6; cdr3_nt: TGTGCCAGCAGTACCCAGTCGCCCTATAATTCACCCCTCCACTTT; cdr3_aa: CASSTQSPYNSPLHF
v_call: TRBV9; clone_size: -; d_call: TRBD2; j_call: TRBJ2-5; cdr3_nt: TGTGCCAGCAGTCCAAGCGGGGGAGGTCGGGAGACCCAGTACTTC; cdr3_aa: CASSPSGGGRETQYF
v_call: TRBV7-9; clone_size: once; d_call: -; j_call: TRBJ1-6; cdr3_nt: TGTGCCAGCAGCTTTTTTGCGGACAGTAATTCACCCCTCCACTTT; cdr3_aa: CASSFFADSNSPLHF
v_call: TRBV11-2; clone_size: -; d_call: TRBD1; j_call: TRBJ1-1; cdr3_nt: TGTGCCAGCAGCCGACGGACAGGGGAGGTCACTGAAGCTTTCTTT; cdr3_aa: CASSRRTGEVTEAFF
v_call: TRBV2; clone_size: -; d_call: -; j_call: TRBJ2-3; cdr3_nt: TGTGCCAGCAAGGGGGGGTCTAGCACAGATACGCAGTATTTT; cdr3_aa: CASKGGSSTDTQYF
v_call: TRBV4-1; clone_size: medium-sized; d_call: TRBD1; j_call: TRBJ1-1; cdr3_nt: TGCGCCAGCAGTCGAGGGACAGCATTAACTGAAGCTTTCTTT; cdr3_aa: CASSRGTALTEAFF
v_call: TRBV7-2; clone_size: -; d_call: -; j_call: TRBJ2-3; cdr3_nt: TGTGCCAGCAGCTTACTGTACAGGGCCCCAGATACGCAGTATTTT; cdr3_aa: CASSLLYRAPDTQYF
v_call: TRBV7-9; clone_size: -; d_call: -; j_call: TRBJ1-5; cdr3_nt: TGTGCCAGCAGCCGTGTCTCAGATCGCCGCCAGCATTTT; cdr3_aa: CASSRVSDRRQHF
v_call: TRBV7-8; clone_size: medium-sized; d_call: -; j_call: TRBJ1-2; cdr3_nt: TGTGCCAGCAGCTTAGCGCAAAGTCGGAGGAAGAATGGCTACACCTTC; cdr3_aa: CASSLAQSRRKNGYTF
v_call: TRBV6-5; clone_size: few; d_call: TRBD1; j_call: TRBJ2-7; cdr3_nt: TGTGCCAGCAGTTACGCAGGGGGTGGCAACTACGAGCAGTACTTC; cdr3_aa: CASSYAGGGNYEQYF
v_call: TRBV7-9; clone_size: -; d_call: -; j_call: TRBJ1-1; cdr3_nt: TGTGCCAGCAGCTTAGATGACACGAACACTGAAGCTTTCTTT; cdr3_aa: CASSLDDTNTEAFF
v_call: TRBV2; clone_size: -; d_call: TRBD1; j_call: TRBJ2-3; cdr3_nt: TGTGCCAGCAGTGTCCGGGACAGCCTCACAGATACGCAGTATTTT; cdr3_aa: CASSVRDSLTDTQYF
v_call: TRBV11-2; clone_size: -; d_call: -; j_call: TRBJ2-1; cdr3_nt: TGTGCCAGCAGCAGTCAGGGAAGCCCTCAGTTCTTC; cdr3_aa: CASSSQGSPQFF
v_call: TRBV7-3; clone_size: -; d_call: TRBD1; j_call: TRBJ1-2; cdr3_nt: TGTGCCAGCAGCTTAGCCGTGACAGGGCTCTATGGCTACACCTTC; cdr3_aa: CASSLAVTGLYGYTF
v_call: TRBV11-2; clone_size: -; d_call: -; j_call: TRBJ2-6; cdr3_nt: TGTGCCAGCAGCCCTCCGACAGGCTCTGGGGCCAACGTCCTGACTTTC; cdr3_aa: CASSPPTGSGANVLTF
v_call: TRBV18; clone_size: -; d_call: TRBD1; j_call: TRBJ2-7; cdr3_nt: TGTGCCAGCTCTGTGACAGGGGCTCGGGACGAGCAGTACTTC; cdr3_aa: CASSVTGARDEQYF
v_call: TRBV4-2; clone_size: -; d_call: -; j_call: TRBJ2-1; cdr3_nt: TGTGCCAGCAGCCAAGGCCTAAATGAGCAGTTCTTC; cdr3_aa: CASSQGLNEQFF
v_call: TRBV5-6; clone_size: -; d_call: -; j_call: TRBJ1-2; cdr3_nt: TGTGCCAGCAGATTGGGAGAGACAGTCAACACCTTC; cdr3_aa: CASRLGETVNTF
v_call: TRBV18; clone_size: few; d_call: -; j_call: TRBJ2-3; cdr3_nt: TGTGCCAGCTCACCACCGGAGCAGCAAGAGCAGTATTTT; cdr3_aa: CASSPPEQQEQYF
v_call: TRBV18; clone_size: -; d_call: -; j_call: TRBJ2-7; cdr3_nt: TGTGCCAGCTCACGGGAGGGGGAGGACTACGAGCAGTACTTC; cdr3_aa: CASSREGEDYEQYF
v_call: TRBV6-6; clone_size: -; d_call: TRBD1; j_call: TRBJ1-1; cdr3_nt: TGTGCCAGCAGTCCAGGGGGCGGAGACACTGAAGCTTTCTTT; cdr3_aa: CASSPGGGDTEAFF
v_call: TRBV28; clone_size: -; d_call: TRBD1; j_call: TRBJ2-7; cdr3_nt: TGTGCCAGCAGTTTAGGACAGGGCACGTACGAGCAGTACTTC; cdr3_aa: CASSLGQGTYEQYF
v_call: TRBV5-6; clone_size: -; d_call: -; j_call: TRBJ1-5; cdr3_nt: TGTGCCAGCAGCTTGGGTCGCGGAAGCAATCAGCCCCAGCATTTT; cdr3_aa: CASSLGRGSNQPQHF
v_call: TRBV7-9; clone_size: -; d_call: -; j_call: TRBJ2-7; cdr3_nt: TGTGCCAGCAGCTTACCCGACACCTCCTACGAGCAGTACTTC; cdr3_aa: CASSLPDTSYEQYF
v_call: TRBV4-3; clone_size: -; d_call: -; j_call: TRBJ1-6; cdr3_nt: TGCGCCAGCAGCCAAGACAGCTCCTATAATTCACCCCTCCACTTT; cdr3_aa: CASSQDSSYNSPLHF
v_call: TRBV7-2; clone_size: -; d_call: TRBD2; j_call: TRBJ2-3; cdr3_nt: TGTGCCAGCAGCAGAAGCGGGGGGGCTACAGATACGCAGTATTTT; cdr3_aa: CASSRSGGATDTQYF